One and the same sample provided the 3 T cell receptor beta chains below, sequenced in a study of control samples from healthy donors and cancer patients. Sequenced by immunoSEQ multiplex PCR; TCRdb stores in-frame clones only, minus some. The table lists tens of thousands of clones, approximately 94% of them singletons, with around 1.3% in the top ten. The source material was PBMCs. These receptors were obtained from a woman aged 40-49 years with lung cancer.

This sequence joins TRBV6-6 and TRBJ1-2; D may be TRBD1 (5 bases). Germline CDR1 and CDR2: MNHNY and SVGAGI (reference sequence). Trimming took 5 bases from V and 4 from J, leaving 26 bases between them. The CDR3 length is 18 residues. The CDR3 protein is CASSPPRQGPQLFYGYTF. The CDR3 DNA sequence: TGTGCCAGCAGTCCCCCCCGTCAGGGACCGCAGCTTTTCTATGGCTACACCTTC.

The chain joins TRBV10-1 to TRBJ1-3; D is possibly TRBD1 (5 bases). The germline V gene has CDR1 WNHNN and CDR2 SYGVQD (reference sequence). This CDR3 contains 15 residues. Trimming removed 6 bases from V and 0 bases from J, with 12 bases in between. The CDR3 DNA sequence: TGCGCCAGCAGCGGGACCGCGAGCTCTGGAAACACCATATATTTT. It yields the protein CASSGTASSGNTIYF.

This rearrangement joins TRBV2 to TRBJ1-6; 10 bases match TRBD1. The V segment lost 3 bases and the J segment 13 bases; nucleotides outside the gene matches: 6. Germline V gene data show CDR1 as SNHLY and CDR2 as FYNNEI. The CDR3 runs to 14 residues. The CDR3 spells CASSEGTGVSPLHF. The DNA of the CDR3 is TGTGCCAGCAGTGAGGGGACAGGGGTGTCTCCCCTCCACTTT.